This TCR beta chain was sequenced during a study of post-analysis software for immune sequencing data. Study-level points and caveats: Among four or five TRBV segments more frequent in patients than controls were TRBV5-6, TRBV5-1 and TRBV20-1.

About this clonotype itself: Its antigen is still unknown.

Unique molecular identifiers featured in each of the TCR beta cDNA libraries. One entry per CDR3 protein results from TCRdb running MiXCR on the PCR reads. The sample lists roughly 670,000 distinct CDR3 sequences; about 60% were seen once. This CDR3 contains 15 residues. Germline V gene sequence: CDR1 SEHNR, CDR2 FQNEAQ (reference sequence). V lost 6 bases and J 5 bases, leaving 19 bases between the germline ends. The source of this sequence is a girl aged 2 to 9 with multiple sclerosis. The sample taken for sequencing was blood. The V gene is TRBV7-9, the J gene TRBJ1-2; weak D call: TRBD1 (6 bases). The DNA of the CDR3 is TGTGCCAGCAGAGGGAGGGGGTCAGGAAAATATGGCTACACCTTC. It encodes CASRGRGSGKYGYTF.